These 18 T cell receptor beta chains share one sample of origin, sequenced in a study of pediatric ulcerative colitis. Generated by immunoSEQ multiplex PCR, the TCRdb table keeps only in-frame clones and is missing some. This sample carries about 60,000 clones, about 90% of them seen once, and the ten largest clones take 1.5%. The source material was blood. These receptors all come from a boy aged 5-17 years who was a control in a study of pediatric ulcerative colitis.

This chain connects TRBV28 to TRBJ2-3, with a weak D call TRBD2 (5 bases). CDR3 length: 15 amino acids. Germline V CDR1 and CDR2: MDHEN, SYDVKM. V was shortened by 6 bases and J by 2 bases, with 15 bases between the two germline ends. CDR3 region: CASRSGSADTDTQYF. The CDR3 nucleotides are TGTGCCAGCAGATCCGGTAGCGCCGACACAGATACGCAGTATTTT.

V gene TRBV6-4 combines with J gene TRBJ2-3; 10 nucleotides agree with TRBD2. This CDR3 contains 17 residues. CDR1 and CDR2 (germline): MRHNA, SNTAGT. V lost 0 bases to trimming and J lost 1 base; unmatched junction nucleotides: 4. This CDR3 is CASSDSPAGGGTDTQYF. The DNA of the CDR3 is TGTGCCAGCAGTGACTCTCCAGCGGGAGGGGGCACAGATACGCAGTATTTT.

The rearrangement links TRBV5-1 to TRBJ2-3, with 7 positions matching TRBD2. Germline assignment: CDR1 SGHRS and CDR2 YFSETQ. After removal of 4 bases from V and 4 bases from J, the junction contained 6 bases not matched to a gene. This CDR3 has 14 residues. The CDR3 loop is CASSVQGGADTQYF. The CDR3 DNA sequence: TGCGCCAGCAGCGTGCAGGGAGGGGCAGATACGCAGTATTTT.

This clone was counted between two and nine times. The V call is TRBV5-1, the J call TRBJ1-4, with D possibly being TRBD1 (6 bases). Trimming removed 5 bases from V and 7 bases from J, with 15 bases in between. The CDR3 consists of 14 residues. CDR1 and CDR2 from the germline V gene are SGHRS and YFSETQ. This chain's CDR3 is CASSEEGVSEKLFF. The CDR3 nucleotides read TGCGCCAGCAGTGAAGAGGGGGTTAGTGAAAAACTGTTTTTT.

This sequence joins TRBV6-5 and TRBJ2-2; the D gene could be TRBD1 or TRBD2 (5 bases each). V gave up 4 bases and J gave up 1 base, with 13 bases separating them. Germline V lookup: CDR1 MNHEY, CDR2 SVGAGI. This CDR3 has 16 residues. CDR3 bases: TGTGCCAGCAGTTGGTCGGGGCCCCTGAACACCGGGGAGCTGTTTTTT. It yields the protein CASSWSGPLNTGELFF.

The chain combines TRBV5-6 with TRBJ2-7, with TRBD2 matching 11 bases. The V segment lost 4 bases and the J segment 3 bases; nucleotides outside the gene matches: 6. The length of the CDR3 is 15 residues. Looked up from germline, CDR1 is SGHDT and CDR2 is YYEEEE. CDR3 sequence reads: CASSPGLADFYEQYF. CDR3 coding DNA: TGTGCCAGCAGCCCGGGACTAGCGGACTTCTACGAGCAGTACTTC.

The J gene is TRBJ2-2, the V gene TRBV5-1; maybe TRBD2 (6 bases). This CDR3 comprises 15 residues. The germline V gene encodes CDR1 SGHRS and CDR2 YFSETQ. Between the trimmed V and J ends, which lost 5 bases and 0 bases, there was a span of 11 bases. The CDR3: CASRLAGANTGELFF. The CDR3, as DNA: TGCGCCAGCAGACTAGCAGGTGCGAACACCGGGGAGCTGTTTTTT.

Concerning this clone itself: At one end, the junction sequence differs from germline, possibly due to a read error. This chain connects TRBV9 to TRBJ1-1; a weak D match, TRBD1 (5 bases). CDR3 size: 13 residues. CDR1 is SGDLS, CDR2 YYNGEE, per germline. Written as DNA, the CDR3 is TGTGCCGGCAGCGCACCTCCAGGGCCTGAAGCTTTCTTT. Amino acids: CAGSAPPGPEAFF.

CDR3 sequence: CASSLGQGTVGNTIYF. DNA for the CDR3: TGCGCCAGCAGCTTGGGACAGGGAACCGTCGGAAACACCATATATTTT. The chain is built from TRBV5-1 and TRBJ1-3, with TRBD1 identical over 7 bases. The CDR3 has 16 amino acids. V was clipped by 0 bases and J by 4 bases; unmatched bases: 7. CDR1 SGHRS and CDR2 YFSETQ come from the germline V gene.

The chain carries TRBV2 and TRBJ1-4, with D maybe TRBD1 (6 bases). This CDR3 is built from 15 residues. The V gene lost 2 bases and the J gene lost 8 bases, with 15 bases spanning the gap. Germline V gives CDR1 SNHLY, CDR2 FYNNEI. Here the CDR3 DNA reads TGTGCCAGCAGTGAATTTAGGGGGGCTGGAGAAAAACTGTTTTTT. This gives the protein CASSEFRGAGEKLFF. Full variable domain (rest looked up from reference TRBV2 and TRBJ1-4): EPEVTQTPSHQVTQMGQEVILRCVPISNHLYFYWYRQILGQKVEFLVSFYNNEISEKSEIFDDQFSVERPDGSNFTLKIRSTKLEDSAMYFCASSEFRGAGEKLFFGSGTQLSVL.

The CDR3 DNA sequence: TGCGCCAGCAGCCTTACACTCGGCCTAGCGGGGGGGCTTGAGCAGTTCTTC. Translation: CASSLTLGLAGGLEQFF. This sequence joins TRBV4-3 and TRBJ2-1, with 12 bases that match TRBD2. After removal of 4 bases from V and 9 bases from J, the junction contained 13 bases not matched to a gene. The V gene's germline CDR1 is LGHNA and CDR2 YSLEER. CDR3 length: 17 amino acids.

The V call is TRBV9, the J call TRBJ1-1; no definite D call. Trimming stripped 3 bases from V and 2 bases from J, with 5 bases between. Germline lookup yields CDR1 SGDLS and CDR2 YYNGEE. There are 12 residues in the CDR3. Here the CDR3 DNA reads TGTGCCAGCAGCGCCCAAAACACTGAAGCTTTCTTT. Translation gives CASSAQNTEAFF.

The chain is built from TRBV7-8 and TRBJ1-2; D remains unclear. With 4 bases removed from V and 0 bases from J, the gap between germline ends came to 12 bases. This CDR3 region has 15 residues. Per the germline V gene, CDR1 is SGHVS and CDR2 is FQNEAQ. CDR3 nucleotides: TGTGCCAGCAGCTCCGGACGGATGTCTAACTATGGCTACACCTTC. Residues: CASSSGRMSNYGYTF.

The J gene is TRBJ2-1, the V gene TRBV6-5, with no clear D. CDR1 MNHEY and CDR2 SVGAGI come from the germline V gene. V lost 2 bases and J 5 bases, leaving 7 bases between the germline ends. CDR3 size: 13 residues. CDR3 DNA: TGTGCCAGCAGTTACGCAGCCAACAATGAGCAGTTCTTC. This gives the protein CASSYAANNEQFF.

The chain uses TRBV18 and TRBJ2-1, with 14 nucleotides matching TRBD2. Germline lookup yields CDR1 KGHSH and CDR2 LQKENI. V shed 6 bases, J shed 9 bases, and the junction held 10 bases outside the gene matches. The CDR3 is made up of 16 amino acids. The CDR3: CASSLGTSGSSGEQFF. Written as DNA, the CDR3 is TGTGCCAGCTCCCTCGGGACTAGCGGGAGTTCAGGTGAGCAGTTCTTC.

V usage is TRBV6-5 and J usage is TRBJ1-1, with 7 positions matching TRBD1. This CDR3 region has 14 residues. Unmatched junction bases numbered 4, after V lost 5 bases and J lost 1 base. Germline V gene data show CDR1 as MNHEY and CDR2 as SVGAGI. In nucleotides, the CDR3 is TGTGCCAGCAGTGTGACAGGGAAGAACACTGAAGCTTTCTTT. Translating it yields CASSVTGKNTEAFF.

This clone was seen just once. This rearrangement joins TRBV5-1 to TRBJ2-1; 12 nucleotides align to TRBD2. J gave up 10 bases and V 2 bases, and 7 bases lay outside the gene matches. The CDR3 covers 15 residues. Germline CDR1 reads SGHRS; CDR2 reads YFSETQ. CDR3 sequence: CASSFTTSGSNEQFF. As DNA, the CDR3 is TGCGCCAGCAGCTTTACGACTAGCGGGAGCAACGAGCAGTTCTTC.

V usage is TRBV11-2 and J usage is TRBJ1-1; D possibly corresponds to TRBD1 (5 bases). Trimming took off 4 bases at V and 3 bases at J, with 9 bases between the two ends. Germline CDR1 and CDR2: SGHAT and FQNNGV. CDR3 length equals 13 residues. The CDR3 is CASSYPGDTEAFF. The CDR3 DNA sequence: TGTGCCAGCAGCTATCCGGGGGACACTGAAGCTTTCTTT. Filled out from reference TRBV11-2 and TRBJ1-1, the complete variable domain reads EAGVAQSPRYKIIEKRQSVAFWCNPISGHATLYWYQQILGQGPKLLIQFQNNGVVDDSQLPKDRFSAERLKGVDSTLKIQPAKLEDSAVYLCASSYPGDTEAFFGQGTRLTVV.